This section outlines one T cell receptor beta chain sequence together with its context. What it binds is unknown. The data were taken from a study of T cell repertoires in cytomegalovirus infection. Study at large: Both a matching HLA type and CMV infection were indicated by public TCR beta signatures. Study findings and constraints: HLA-C-restricted TCR beta clonotypes specific for CMV led the ex vivo response. Carriage of CMV together with the relevant HLA was identifiable through cumulative public TCR beta family frequency.

Using its own MiXCR run on the reads, TCRdb lists one record per CDR3 protein. The sample holds 310,000 or so distinct CDR3 sequences, around 9.6% seen once. J gave up 2 bases and V 2 bases, and 16 bases lay outside the gene matches. Germline V gene sequence: CDR1 SEHNR, CDR2 FQNEAQ (reference sequence). The CDR3 has 19 amino acids. The specimen sequenced was PBMCs. This receptor was identified in a human donor in good health (CMV status not recorded). Some clones in this sample may be carry-over from other donors' samples. This rearrangement joins TRBV7-9 to TRBJ1-2; the match to TRBD1 covers 8 bases. CDR3 amino acids: CASSLREGQEVRRNYGYTF. CDR3 coding DNA: TGTGCCAGCAGCTTAAGAGAGGGACAGGAAGTCCGGCGGAACTATGGCTACACCTTC.